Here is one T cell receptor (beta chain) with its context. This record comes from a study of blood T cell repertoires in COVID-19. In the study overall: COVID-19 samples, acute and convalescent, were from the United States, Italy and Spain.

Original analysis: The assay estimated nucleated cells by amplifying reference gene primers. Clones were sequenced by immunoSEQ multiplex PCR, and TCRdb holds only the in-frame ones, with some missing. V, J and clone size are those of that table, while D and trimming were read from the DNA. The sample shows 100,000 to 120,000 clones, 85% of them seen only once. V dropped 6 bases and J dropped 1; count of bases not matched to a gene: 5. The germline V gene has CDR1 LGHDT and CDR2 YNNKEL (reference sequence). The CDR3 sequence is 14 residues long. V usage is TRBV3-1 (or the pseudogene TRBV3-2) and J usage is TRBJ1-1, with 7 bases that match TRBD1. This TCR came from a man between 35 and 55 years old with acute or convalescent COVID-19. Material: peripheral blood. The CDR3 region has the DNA TGTGCCAGCAGTCTGAACAGGGGGAACACTGAAGCTTTCTTT. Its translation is CASSLNRGNTEAFF.